This entry is about one TCR beta chain. Antigen unknown. A read error may explain this, as a much larger clone is one base away. The data are from a study of breast tumors, draining lymph nodes, adjacent tissues. Axillary draining lymph nodes of breast cancer patients supplied the node samples. There are 14 residues in the CDR3. V gave up 8 bases and J gave up 7 bases, with 19 bases separating them. From the multiplex PCR reads, TCRdb called clonotypes with MiXCR, one entry per CDR3 protein. Here the sample spans 150,000 to 250,000 distinct CDR3 sequences, 31% being singletons. Whole-study results and caveats: Findings are consistent with lymph node origin and intratumoral expansion of most tumor T cells.

The genes are TRBV12-3 or TRBV12-4 and TRBJ2-3; D unclear. This TCR derives from a female donor with breast cancer. Some clones in this sample may be carry-over from other donors' samples. Sequencing was performed on axillary lymph node tissue. The CDR3 spells CASGPLEGPNTQYF. For the CDR3, the DNA is TGTGCCAGCGGACCCCTGGAAGGGCCAAATACGCAGTATTTT.